This T cell receptor beta chain is from a study of T cells in Graves' hyperthyroidism and ophthalmopathy. It was RNA transcripts that yielded the amplified TCR beta CDR3 regions. HTBI primers were the set used in a first-round RT-PCR of the TCR CDR3. TCRdb fed the multiplex PCR reads into MiXCR, producing one record per CDR3 protein. The table lists approximately 700,000 distinct CDR3 sequences, just under 45% of them singletons. Findings and limits, study-wide: From stable hyperthyroidism, ophthalmopathy was set apart by a 13 V-J model. Onset of ophthalmopathy came a median about 6.5 months after the model predicted it.

Concerning this clonotype: Antigen: not known.

Uncontrolled infection, other autoimmune disease, pregnancy and lactation each barred patients from inclusion. CDR1 and CDR2 from the germline V gene are ENHRY and SYGVKD. V was clipped by 6 bases and J by 0 bases; unmatched bases: 2. The CDR3 extends over 14 amino acids. Sequencing used peripheral blood or thyroid tissue (not recorded which). The source of this sequence is an adult man with Graves' disease, either hyperthyroidism or ophthalmopathy (not recorded which). V is TRBV10-3 and J is TRBJ1-5, with TRBD1 matching over 7 bases. The CDR3 nucleotides read TGTGCCATCAGGACAGGGAATAGCAATCAGCCCCAGCATTTT. Translation: CAIRTGNSNQPQHF.